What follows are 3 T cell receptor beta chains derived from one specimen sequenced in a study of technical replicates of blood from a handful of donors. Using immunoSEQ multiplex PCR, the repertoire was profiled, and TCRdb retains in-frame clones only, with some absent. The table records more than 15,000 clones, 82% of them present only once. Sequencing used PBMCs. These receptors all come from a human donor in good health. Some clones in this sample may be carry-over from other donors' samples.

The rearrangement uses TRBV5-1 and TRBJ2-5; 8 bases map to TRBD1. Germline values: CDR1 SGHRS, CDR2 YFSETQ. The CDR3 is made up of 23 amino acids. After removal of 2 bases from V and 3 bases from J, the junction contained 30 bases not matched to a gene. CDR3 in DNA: TGCGCCAGCAGCTTAGGACAGGGATCCCTACAAATGGGAACTACAACAAGGAAAGAGACCCAGTACTTC. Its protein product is CASSLGQGSLQMGTTTRKETQYF. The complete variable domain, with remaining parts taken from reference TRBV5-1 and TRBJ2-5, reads KAGVTQTPRYLIKTRGQQVTLSCSPISGHRSVSWYQQTPGQGLQFLFEYFSETQRNKGNFPGRFSGRQFSNSRSEMNVSTLELGDSALYLCASSLGQGSLQMGTTTRKETQYFGPGTRLLVL.

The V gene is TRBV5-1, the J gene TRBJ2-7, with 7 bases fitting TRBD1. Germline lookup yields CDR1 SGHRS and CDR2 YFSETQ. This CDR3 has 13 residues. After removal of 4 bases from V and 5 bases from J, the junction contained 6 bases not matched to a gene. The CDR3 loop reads CASSRQGENEQYF. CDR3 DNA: TGCGCCAGCAGCCGCCAGGGGGAAAACGAGCAGTACTTC.

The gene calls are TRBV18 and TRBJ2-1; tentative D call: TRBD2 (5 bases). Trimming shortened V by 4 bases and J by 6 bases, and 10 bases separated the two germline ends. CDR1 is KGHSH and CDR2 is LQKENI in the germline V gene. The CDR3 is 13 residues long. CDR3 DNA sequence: TGTGCCAGCTCACGGAGCGGAACCAATGAGCAGTTCTTC. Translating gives CASSRSGTNEQFF.